A selection of T cell receptor beta chains follows, all from one sample in a study of tumor and adjacent non-tumor tissue in lung cancer. One entry per CDR3 protein, called by TCRdb with MiXCR from the multiplex PCR reads. In the table there are about 93,000 distinct CDR3 sequences, approximately 65% of which are singletons. The sample comprised lung tumor tissue. The source of these receptors is a man in his 60s with non-small cell lung cancer. Both conserved end residues are part of each CDR3. A D gene is named only where the DNA matches it firmly. Rows give clone size only sometimes, using once, few, many, or a class for an expanded clone.

NA	TRBJ1-2	TRBV11-2	NA	TGTGTCAGCAGCTTATTGAGAAGAATAGGCTACACCTTC	CVSSLLRRIGYTF
once	TRBJ1-1	TRBV4-1	NA	TGTGCCAGCAGCCGAGCTAGCAACACTGAAGCTTTCTTC	CASSRASNTEAFF
NA	TRBJ2-2	TRBV4-1	TRBD1	TGCACCGGCAGCCAAGAGGAGCGAGGGGGCATCGGGGAGCTGTTTTTT	CTGSQEERGGIGELFF
NA	TRBJ2-2	TRBV12-3/TRBV12-4	TRBD1	TGTACCAGCAGTACAGGACAGGGTGGCACCGGGGGGCTGTTTTTT	CTSSTGQGGTGGLFF
NA	TRBJ1-1	TRBV6-5	NA	TGTGCCAGCAGTACAGGAGACTTGGGCACTGAAGCTTTCTTT	CASSTGDLGTEAFF
few	TRBJ2-5	TRBV30	TRBD2	TGTGCCTGGAGCTCCCTTCGACTAGCGGGAGTAGGAGAGACCCAGTACTTC	CAWSSLRLAGVGETQYF
NA	TRBJ2-7	TRBV11-1	NA	TGTGCCAGAAGCCTCGACAAGGCCGGGGCTTCCTACGAGCAGTACTTC	CARSLDKAGASYEQYF
NA	TRBJ2-5	TRBV20-1	TRBD1	TGCAGTGCCTTTTCGACAGGGGCTCAAGAGATCCAGTACTTC	CSAFSTGAQEIQYF
NA	TRBJ1-5	TRBV7-3	NA	TGTGTCAGCAGCGCAGGGAGCAATCAGCCCCAGCATTTT	CVSSAGSNQPQHF
NA	TRBJ1-2	TRBV6-5	NA	TGTGCCACCAGTTACTCGAAGGGGCCCTTCTATGGCTACGCCTTC	CATSYSKGPFYGYAF